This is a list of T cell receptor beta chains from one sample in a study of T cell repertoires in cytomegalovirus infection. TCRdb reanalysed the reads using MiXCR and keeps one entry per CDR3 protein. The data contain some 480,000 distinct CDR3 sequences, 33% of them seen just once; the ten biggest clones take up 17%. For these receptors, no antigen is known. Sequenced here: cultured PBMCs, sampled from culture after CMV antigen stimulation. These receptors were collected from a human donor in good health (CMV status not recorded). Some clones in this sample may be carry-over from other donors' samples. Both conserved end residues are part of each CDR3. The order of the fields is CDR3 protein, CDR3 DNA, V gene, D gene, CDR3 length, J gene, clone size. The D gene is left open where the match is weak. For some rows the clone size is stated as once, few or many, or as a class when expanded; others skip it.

CAISEADTQYF | TGTGCCATCAGTGAGGCAGATACGCAGTATTTT | TRBV10-3 | NA | 11 | TRBJ2-3 | NA
CASSSSSGRSSPDTQYF | TGTGCCAGCAGTTCTTCCAGCGGGAGATCATCCCCAGATACGCAGTATTTT | TRBV28 | TRBD2 | 17 | TRBJ2-3 | NA
CASSLEAMSGDTQYF | TGTGCCAGCAGCTTAGAAGCCATGTCCGGAGATACGCAGTATTTT | TRBV7-2 | NA | 15 | TRBJ2-3 | few
CASSQERDRHYGYTF | TGTGCCAGCAGCCAAGAGAGAGACAGGCACTATGGCTACACCTTC | TRBV4-2 | NA | 15 | TRBJ1-2 | NA
CASSHVDRPPDGYTF | TGCGCCAGCAGTCATGTGGACAGGCCACCCGATGGCTACACCTTC | TRBV4-1 | TRBD1 | 15 | TRBJ1-2 | NA
CASSQERVAYNEQFF | TGCGCCAGCAGCCAAGAAAGAGTGGCATACAATGAGCAGTTCTTC | TRBV4-1 | NA | 15 | TRBJ2-1 | NA
CASSSGGPNTEAFF | TGTGCCAGCAGTTCAGGGGGCCCGAACACTGAAGCTTTCTTT | TRBV28 | TRBD1 | 14 | TRBJ1-1 | many
CASSPRPLQREGYNEQFF | TGTGCCAGCAGCCCCAGACCCCTTCAGCGGGAGGGCTACAATGAGCAGTTCTTC | TRBV7-2 | TRBD2 | 18 | TRBJ2-1 | NA
CASSQLPGTSGSERGEETQYF | TGTGCCAGCAGCCAACTTCCCGGGACTAGCGGTTCTGAGCGGGGCGAAGAGACCCAGTACTTC | TRBV14 | TRBD2 | 21 | TRBJ2-5 | few
CASSKQGFGGYEQYF | TGTGCCAGCAGCAAGCAAGGGTTTGGCGGTTACGAGCAGTACTTC | TRBV28 | NA | 15 | TRBJ2-7 | few
CASSHMTSGRARDTQYF | TGTGCCAGCAGTCACATGACTAGCGGGAGGGCCAGAGATACGCAGTATTTT | TRBV7-8 | TRBD2 | 17 | TRBJ2-3 | few
CSARGAGALVTTQYF | TGCAGTGCCCGCGGGGCGGGAGCCTTAGTTACTACTCAGTACTTC | TRBV20-1 | TRBD2 | 15 | TRBJ2-4 | NA
CASSSDHRNTEAFF | TGTGCCAGCAGTTCCGACCACAGGAACACTGAAGCTTTCTTT | TRBV7-2 | NA | 14 | TRBJ1-1 | NA
CASSTEGQGVSPLHF | TGTGCCAGCAGTACAGAGGGACAGGGAGTATCACCCCTCCACTTT | TRBV28 | TRBD1 | 15 | TRBJ1-6 | NA
CAITRGAGDGNTIYF | TGTGCCATCACCAGGGGTGCCGGAGATGGAAACACCATATATTTT | TRBV10-3 | NA | 15 | TRBJ1-3 | NA
CASSFRASGRDNEQFF | TGTGCCAGCAGCTTTAGGGCTAGCGGGAGGGACAATGAGCAGTTCTTC | TRBV7-9 | TRBD2 | 16 | TRBJ2-1 | NA
CASSYRGPVAKNIQYF | TGTGCCAGCAGTTACCGGGGCCCGGTAGCCAAAAACATTCAGTACTTC | TRBV28 | NA | 16 | TRBJ2-4 | few
CAISEALQETQYF | TGTGCCATCAGTGAGGCGCTCCAAGAGACCCAGTACTTC | TRBV10-3 | NA | 13 | TRBJ2-5 | NA
CASSQQENQPQHF | TGTGCCAGCTCTCAACAGGAAAATCAGCCCCAGCATTTT | TRBV18 | NA | 13 | TRBJ1-5 | NA
CASSPAESGPPYNEQFF | TGTGCCAGCAGCCCAGCGGAATCGGGGCCACCCTACAATGAGCAGTTCTTC | TRBV7-6 | NA | 17 | TRBJ2-1 | many
CASSLTSGPYSGANVLTF | TGTGCCAGCAGTCTTACTAGCGGTCCCTACTCTGGGGCCAACGTCCTGACTTTC | TRBV7-2 | TRBD2 | 18 | TRBJ2-6 | few
CATSSGDSYEQYF | TGTGCCACCTCTTCAGGGGACTCCTACGAGCAGTACTTC | TRBV15 | NA | 13 | TRBJ2-7 | few
CASSLRGPEYRGTGELFF | TGTGCCAGCAGCTTAAGGGGCCCCGAGTATCGCGGCACCGGGGAGCTGTTTTTT | TRBV7-3 | NA | 18 | TRBJ2-2 | many
CASPGRRGETQYF | TGTGCCAGTCCAGGGCGGAGGGGAGAGACCCAGTACTTC | TRBV19 | NA | 13 | TRBJ2-5 | few
CASSQEVPGFSLDEQFF | TGTGCCAGCAGCCAAGAAGTCCCCGGCTTCTCTCTCGATGAGCAGTTCTTC | TRBV4-2 | NA | 17 | TRBJ2-1 | NA
CASRWSGLGNEQFF | TGTGCCAGCCGATGGAGCGGTCTAGGGAATGAGCAGTTCTTC | TRBV27 | NA | 14 | TRBJ2-1 | NA
CASSPRAGANTGELFF | TGTGCCAGCAGCCCCCGAGCGGGGGCAAACACCGGGGAGCTGTTTTTT | TRBV7-9 | TRBD2 | 16 | TRBJ2-2 | NA
CASSPTRDSSSEMQYF | TGTGCCAGCAGCCCGACCCGGGACAGTAGCAGCGAAATGCAGTACTTC | TRBV7-2 | TRBD1 | 16 | TRBJ2-4 | many
CSATRLAGGPRNEQFF | TGCAGTGCCACTAGACTAGCGGGAGGGCCTAGGAATGAGCAGTTCTTC | TRBV20-1 | TRBD2 | 16 | TRBJ2-1 | NA
CASSPQDGNTEAFF | TGTGCCAGCAGCCCTCAGGACGGAAACACTGAAGCTTTCTTT | TRBV7-4 | NA | 14 | TRBJ1-1 | NA
CSARDLIGVLRDEQYF | TGCAGTGCTAGAGATCTTATTGGAGTTCTTCGGGACGAGCAGTACTTC | TRBV20-1 | NA | 16 | TRBJ2-7 | NA
CASSQGLAGYNEQFF | TGTGCCAGCAGCCAGGGACTAGCGGGATACAATGAGCAGTTCTTC | TRBV7-2 | TRBD2 | 15 | TRBJ2-1 | many
CSVVAGYDQPQHF | TGCAGCGTTGTAGCTGGGTACGATCAGCCCCAGCATTTT | TRBV29-1 | NA | 13 | TRBJ1-5 | NA
CASSLAEKETQYF | TGTGCCAGCAGTTTAGCGGAAAAAGAGACCCAGTACTTC | TRBV11-3 | NA | 13 | TRBJ2-5 | NA
CASTQAGLYNEQFF | TGTGCCAGCACCCAGGCGGGTTTGTACAATGAGCAGTTCTTC | TRBV25-1 | NA | 14 | TRBJ2-1 | NA
CASRMTGGSAKQYEQYF | TGTGCCAGCAGGATGACAGGGGGCTCGGCCAAACAATACGAGCAGTACTTC | TRBV7-2 | TRBD1 | 17 | TRBJ2-7 | many
CASSFQPRQGGTDTQYF | TGCGCCAGCAGCTTTCAACCGAGACAGGGGGGAACAGATACGCAGTATTTT | TRBV5-1 | TRBD1 | 17 | TRBJ2-3 | NA
CASKGQASGNTIYF | TGTGCCAGCAAGGGCCAGGCATCGGGAAACACCATATATTTT | TRBV12-3/TRBV12-4 | NA | 14 | TRBJ1-3 | few
CASSVSNTGELFF | TGTGCCAGCAGCGTCTCGAACACCGGGGAGCTGTTTTTT | TRBV7-2 | NA | 13 | TRBJ2-2 | NA
CASSGVGGAGTEAFF | TGTGCCAGCAGTGGGGTAGGGGGCGCGGGCACTGAAGCTTTCTTT | TRBV12-3/TRBV12-4 | TRBD1 | 15 | TRBJ1-1 | few
CAISESGLGSTDTQYF | TGTGCCATCAGTGAGTCGGGACTGGGAAGCACAGATACGCAGTATTTT | TRBV10-3 | NA | 16 | TRBJ2-3 | few
CASSLTGTGRGYNEQFF | TGTGCCAGCAGCTTAACGGGGACAGGGCGAGGCTACAATGAGCAGTTCTTC | TRBV7-2 | TRBD1 | 17 | TRBJ2-1 | few
CASSEFADTQYF | TGTGCCAGCAGTGAATTCGCAGATACGCAGTATTTT | TRBV25-1 | NA | 12 | TRBJ2-3 | once
CASSSRRDSYNEQFF | TGTGCCAGCAGTTCACGAAGGGACTCCTACAATGAGCAGTTCTTC | TRBV27 | NA | 15 | TRBJ2-1 | NA
CASSLALGLASKNTGELFF | TGTGCCAGCAGCTTAGCGCTCGGACTAGCGTCCAAAAACACCGGGGAGCTGTTTTTT | TRBV7-2 | TRBD2 | 19 | TRBJ2-2 | many
CASSARTSRSTDTQYF | TGTGCCAGCAGCGCCCGGACTAGCCGAAGCACAGATACGCAGTATTTT | TRBV7-2 | TRBD2 | 16 | TRBJ2-3 | few
CASSLVGTSGRDFVTDTQYF | TGTGCCAGCAGCTTAGTCGGGACTAGCGGGAGAGACTTTGTCACAGATACGCAGTATTTT | TRBV11-2 | TRBD2 | 20 | TRBJ2-3 | NA
CASRADSYNEQFF | TGTGCCAGCCGTGCTGACAGCTACAATGAGCAGTTCTTC | TRBV28 | NA | 13 | TRBJ2-1 | NA
CASSYAYQETQYF | TGTGCCAGCAGTTACGCTTACCAAGAGACCCAGTACTTC | TRBV6-2/TRBV6-3 | NA | 13 | TRBJ2-5 | few